The rows below give T cell receptor beta chains drawn from one sample of a study of T cell responses to AZD1222 COVID-19 vaccine. Data came from immunoSEQ multiplex PCR; TCRdb stores just in-frame clones and leaves some out. Of some 180,000 clones in the sample, roughly 92% were seen once. Source: peripheral blood, taken on day 0 of AZD1222 vaccination. These receptors were taken from an adult in good health. The CDR3 runs from the conserved cysteine through the conserved F or W. Fields, in order: clone size, V gene, J gene, D gene, CDR3 DNA, CDR3 protein. The D gene is left open where the match is weak. Not all rows give a size; the values are once, few, many and, for expanded clones, a class.

abundance: .; v_gene: TRBV9; j_gene: TRBJ1-2; d_gene: TRBD1; CDR3nt: TGTGCCAGCACCCTAGGACAGGGCCTCCGAAACTATGGCTACACCTTC; CDR3aa: CASTLGQGLRNYGYTF
abundance: .; v_gene: TRBV7-9; j_gene: TRBJ1-3; d_gene: .; CDR3nt: TGTGCCAGCAGCTTAGTTCCAGGGAGAGGAAACACCATATATTTT; CDR3aa: CASSLVPGRGNTIYF
abundance: .; v_gene: TRBV5-6; j_gene: TRBJ2-1; d_gene: TRBD2; CDR3nt: TGTGCCAGCAGCTTGTCGGGCGGGGGGCTTACTGGGGAGCAGTTCTTC; CDR3aa: CASSLSGGGLTGEQFF
abundance: .; v_gene: TRBV7-2; j_gene: TRBJ1-1; d_gene: .; CDR3nt: TGTGCCAGCACCGCATGGACAGTGAACACTGAAGCTTTCTTT; CDR3aa: CASTAWTVNTEAFF
abundance: .; v_gene: TRBV23-1; j_gene: TRBJ1-2; d_gene: .; CDR3nt: TGCGCCAGCAGTCACTTACCGGGTCCGCACTATGGCTACACCTTC; CDR3aa: CASSHLPGPHYGYTF
abundance: .; v_gene: TRBV15; j_gene: TRBJ2-2; d_gene: .; CDR3nt: TGTGCCACCAGCAGAGATCTCTTGCGAGAACCGGCGAACACCGGGGAGCTGTTTTTT; CDR3aa: CATSRDLLREPANTGELFF
abundance: few; v_gene: TRBV28; j_gene: TRBJ2-7; d_gene: TRBD1; CDR3nt: TGTGCCAGCAGTTTTACTTTTTTGGACAGGGCCTACGAGCAGTACTTC; CDR3aa: CASSFTFLDRAYEQYF
abundance: .; v_gene: TRBV29-1; j_gene: TRBJ1-2; d_gene: .; CDR3nt: TGCAGCGTTGAAGATGAGGACAGAAACTATGGCTACACCTTC; CDR3aa: CSVEDEDRNYGYTF
abundance: .; v_gene: TRBV18; j_gene: TRBJ1-1; d_gene: .; CDR3nt: TGTGCCAGCTCACCACAATTGGGGAACACTGAAGCTTTCTTT; CDR3aa: CASSPQLGNTEAFF
abundance: .; v_gene: TRBV5-1; j_gene: TRBJ1-1; d_gene: .; CDR3nt: TGCGCCAGCAGCTCGGGGGTAGGTCGGAGCACTGAAGCTTTCTTT; CDR3aa: CASSSGVGRSTEAFF
abundance: .; v_gene: TRBV7-8; j_gene: TRBJ1-2; d_gene: .; CDR3nt: TGTGCCAGCAGCTTATATAGGAACTATGGCTACACCTTC; CDR3aa: CASSLYRNYGYTF
abundance: .; v_gene: TRBV5-1; j_gene: TRBJ2-3; d_gene: TRBD2; CDR3nt: TGCGCCAGCAGCCTGACTAGCGGGGGCACAGATACGCAGTATTTT; CDR3aa: CASSLTSGGTDTQYF
abundance: .; v_gene: TRBV4-2; j_gene: TRBJ1-5; d_gene: .; CDR3nt: TGTGCCAGCAGCCAAGATATGGGGGGGCTGGTGCCCCAGCATTTT; CDR3aa: CASSQDMGGLVPQHF
abundance: .; v_gene: TRBV2; j_gene: TRBJ1-2; d_gene: .; CDR3nt: TGTGCCAGCAGTGACGTAGGGCCTAACTATGGCTACACCTTC; CDR3aa: CASSDVGPNYGYTF
abundance: few; v_gene: TRBV5-4; j_gene: TRBJ2-5; d_gene: .; CDR3nt: TGTGCCAGCAGCCAATCGTATCGCGCGTACCAAGAGACCCAGTACTTC; CDR3aa: CASSQSYRAYQETQYF
abundance: .; v_gene: TRBV11-2; j_gene: TRBJ2-5; d_gene: TRBD2; CDR3nt: TGTGCCAGCAGGAGGGGACTAGCGGGAGAGACCCAGTACTTC; CDR3aa: CASRRGLAGETQYF
abundance: .; v_gene: TRBV6-1; j_gene: TRBJ2-3; d_gene: TRBD2; CDR3nt: TGTGCCAGCAGTGAAGGAGCGGGAGGGCCTTTAGGTACGCAGTATTTT; CDR3aa: CASSEGAGGPLGTQYF
abundance: .; v_gene: TRBV27; j_gene: TRBJ2-2; d_gene: .; CDR3nt: TGTGCCAGCAGTTATATTATCGGGGAGCTGTTTTTT; CDR3aa: CASSYIIGELFF
abundance: .; v_gene: TRBV15; j_gene: TRBJ2-1; d_gene: .; CDR3nt: TGTGCCACCAGCAGAGATCCGGGGTTCGACAATGAGCAGTTCTTC; CDR3aa: CATSRDPGFDNEQFF
abundance: .; v_gene: TRBV2; j_gene: TRBJ2-2; d_gene: .; CDR3nt: TGTGCCAGCAGGGAATACGGAGAGCTGTTTTTT; CDR3aa: CASREYGELFF
abundance: .; v_gene: TRBV11-1; j_gene: TRBJ2-7; d_gene: TRBD1; CDR3nt: TGTGCCAGCAGCCGACAGGGGGGGAGCTCCTACGAGCAGTACTTC; CDR3aa: CASSRQGGSSYEQYF
abundance: .; v_gene: TRBV30; j_gene: TRBJ1-1; d_gene: .; CDR3nt: TGTGCCTGGAGCCAACCCGGAGCCAACATGAACACTGAAGCTTTCTTT; CDR3aa: CAWSQPGANMNTEAFF
abundance: .; v_gene: TRBV27; j_gene: TRBJ2-1; d_gene: TRBD2; CDR3nt: TGTGCCAGCACCCCGAGTAGCGGGAGAGCAATTGAGAATGAGCAGTTCTTC; CDR3aa: CASTPSSGRAIENEQFF
abundance: .; v_gene: TRBV9; j_gene: TRBJ1-2; d_gene: .; CDR3nt: TGTGCCAGCAGCGTGGGAAACTATGGCTACACCTTC; CDR3aa: CASSVGNYGYTF
abundance: .; v_gene: TRBV9; j_gene: TRBJ2-7; d_gene: TRBD2; CDR3nt: TGTGCCAGCAGCGGGACTAGCGGGTCCGAGCAGTACTTC; CDR3aa: CASSGTSGSEQYF
abundance: .; v_gene: TRBV19; j_gene: TRBJ2-1; d_gene: .; CDR3nt: TGTGCCAGTAGTATAGATGGGAGCAGGGAGAGTGAGCAGTTCTTC; CDR3aa: CASSIDGSRESEQFF